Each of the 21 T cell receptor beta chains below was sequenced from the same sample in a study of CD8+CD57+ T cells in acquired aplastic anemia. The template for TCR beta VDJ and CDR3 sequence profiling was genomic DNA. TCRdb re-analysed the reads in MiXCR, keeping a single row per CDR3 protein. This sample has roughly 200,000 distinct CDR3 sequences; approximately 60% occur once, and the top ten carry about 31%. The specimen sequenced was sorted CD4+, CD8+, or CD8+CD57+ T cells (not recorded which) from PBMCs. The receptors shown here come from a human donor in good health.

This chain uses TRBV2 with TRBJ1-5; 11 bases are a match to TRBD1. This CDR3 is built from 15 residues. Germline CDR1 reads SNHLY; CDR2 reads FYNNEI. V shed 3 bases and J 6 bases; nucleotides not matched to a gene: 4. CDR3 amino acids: CASSDGTGGAQPQHF. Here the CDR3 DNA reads TGTGCCAGCAGTGACGGGACAGGGGGTGCTCAGCCCCAGCATTTT.

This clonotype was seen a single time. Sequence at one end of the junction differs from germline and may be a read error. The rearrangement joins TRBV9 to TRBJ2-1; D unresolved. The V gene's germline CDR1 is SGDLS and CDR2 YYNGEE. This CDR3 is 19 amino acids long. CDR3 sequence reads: CASSVGTAPPGKEIYAAVF. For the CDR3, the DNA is TGTGCCAGCAGCGTAGGAACGGCACCCCCGGGCAAAGAGATATATGCTGCTGTCTTC.

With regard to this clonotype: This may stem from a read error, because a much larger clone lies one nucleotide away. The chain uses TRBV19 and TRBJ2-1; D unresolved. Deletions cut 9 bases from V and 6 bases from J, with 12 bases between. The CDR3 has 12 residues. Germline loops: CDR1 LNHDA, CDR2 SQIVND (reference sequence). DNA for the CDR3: TGTGCCAGCAGTTGGCGGTGCAATGAGCAGTTCTTC. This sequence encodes CASSWRCNEQFF.

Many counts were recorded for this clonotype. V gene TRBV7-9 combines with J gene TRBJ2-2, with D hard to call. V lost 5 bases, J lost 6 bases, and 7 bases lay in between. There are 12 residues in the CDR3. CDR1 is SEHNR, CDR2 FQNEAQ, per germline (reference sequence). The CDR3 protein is CASSPSPGELFF. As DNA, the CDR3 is TGTGCCAGCAGCCCGAGCCCCGGGGAGCTGTTTTTT.

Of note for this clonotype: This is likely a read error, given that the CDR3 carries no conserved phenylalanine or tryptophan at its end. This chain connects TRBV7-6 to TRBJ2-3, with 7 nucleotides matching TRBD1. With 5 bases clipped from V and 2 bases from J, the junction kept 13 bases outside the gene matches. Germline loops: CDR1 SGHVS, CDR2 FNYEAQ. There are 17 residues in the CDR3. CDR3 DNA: TGTGCCAGCAGCCACCTCTCCGGGACAGAAGACACAGATACGCAGTATCTT. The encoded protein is CASSHLSGTEDTDTQYL.

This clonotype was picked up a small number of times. In DNA form, the CDR3 reads TGTGCCAGCAGTGCCCGGACAATGAGCACAGATACGCAGTATTTT. It codes for CASSARTMSTDTQYF. This chain connects TRBV27 to TRBJ2-3; maybe TRBD1 (5 bases). V was shortened by 5 bases and J by 0 bases, with 12 bases between the two germline ends. The germline V gene encodes CDR1 MNHEY and CDR2 SMNVEV (reference sequence). There are 15 residues in the CDR3.

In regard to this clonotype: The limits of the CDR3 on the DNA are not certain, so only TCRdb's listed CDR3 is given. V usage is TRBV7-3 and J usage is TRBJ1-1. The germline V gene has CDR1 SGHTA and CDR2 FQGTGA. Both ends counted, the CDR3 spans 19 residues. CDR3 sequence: CASSFYICSGIIGDTEAFF.

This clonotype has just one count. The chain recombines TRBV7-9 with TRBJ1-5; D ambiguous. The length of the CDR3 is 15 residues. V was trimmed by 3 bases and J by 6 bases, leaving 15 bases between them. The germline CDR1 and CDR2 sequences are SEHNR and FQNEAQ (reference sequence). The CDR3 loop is CASSFNPGGSQPQHF. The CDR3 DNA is TGTGCCAGCAGCTTTAATCCGGGCGGGAGTCAGCCCCAGCATTTT.

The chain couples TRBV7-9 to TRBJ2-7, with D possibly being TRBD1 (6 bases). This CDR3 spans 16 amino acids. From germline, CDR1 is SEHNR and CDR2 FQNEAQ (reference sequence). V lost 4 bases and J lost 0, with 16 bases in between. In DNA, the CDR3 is TGTGCCAGCAGCTCCAGCACCGGGACAAACTCCTACGAGCAGTACTTC. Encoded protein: CASSSSTGTNSYEQYF.

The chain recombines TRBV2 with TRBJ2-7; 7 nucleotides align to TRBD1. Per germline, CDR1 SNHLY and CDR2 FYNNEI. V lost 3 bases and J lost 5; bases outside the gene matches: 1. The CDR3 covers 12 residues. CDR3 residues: CASSDRGHEQYF. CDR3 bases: TGTGCCAGCAGTGATAGGGGGCACGAGCAGTACTTC.

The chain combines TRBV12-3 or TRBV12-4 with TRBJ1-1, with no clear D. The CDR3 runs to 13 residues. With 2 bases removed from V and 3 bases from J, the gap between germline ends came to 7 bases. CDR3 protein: CASSLMGHTEAFF. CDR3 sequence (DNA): TGTGCCAGCAGTTTAATGGGCCACACTGAAGCTTTCTTT.

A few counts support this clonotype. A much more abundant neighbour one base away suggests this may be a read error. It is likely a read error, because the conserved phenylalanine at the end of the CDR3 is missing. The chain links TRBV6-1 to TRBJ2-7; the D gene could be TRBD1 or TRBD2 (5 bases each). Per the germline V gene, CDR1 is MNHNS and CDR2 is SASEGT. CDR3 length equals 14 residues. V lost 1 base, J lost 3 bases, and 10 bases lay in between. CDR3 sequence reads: CASSEGGRGYEQYL. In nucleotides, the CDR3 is TGTGCCAGCAGTGAAGGGGGACGGGGCTACGAGCAGTACCTC.

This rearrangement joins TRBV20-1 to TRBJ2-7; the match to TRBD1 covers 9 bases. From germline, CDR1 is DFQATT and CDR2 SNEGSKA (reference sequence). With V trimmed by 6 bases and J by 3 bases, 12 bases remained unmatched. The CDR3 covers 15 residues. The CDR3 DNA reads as TGCAGTGCCCCTGGGGGGGGGACAGGGAGCTACGAGCAGTACTTC. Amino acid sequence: CSAPGGGTGSYEQYF.

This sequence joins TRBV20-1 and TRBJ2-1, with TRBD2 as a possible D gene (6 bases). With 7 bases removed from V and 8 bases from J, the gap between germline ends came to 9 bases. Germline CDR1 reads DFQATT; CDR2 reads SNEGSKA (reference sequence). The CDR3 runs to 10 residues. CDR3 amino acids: CSGASDEQFF. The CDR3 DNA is TGCAGTGGGGCTAGCGATGAGCAGTTCTTC.

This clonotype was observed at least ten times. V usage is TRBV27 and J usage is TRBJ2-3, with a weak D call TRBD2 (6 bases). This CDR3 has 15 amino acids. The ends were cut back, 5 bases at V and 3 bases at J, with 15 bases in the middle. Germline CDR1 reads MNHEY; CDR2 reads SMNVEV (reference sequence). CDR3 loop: CASSQGRGMTDTQYF. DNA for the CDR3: TGTGCCAGCAGTCAAGGACGGGGGATGACAGATACGCAGTATTTT.

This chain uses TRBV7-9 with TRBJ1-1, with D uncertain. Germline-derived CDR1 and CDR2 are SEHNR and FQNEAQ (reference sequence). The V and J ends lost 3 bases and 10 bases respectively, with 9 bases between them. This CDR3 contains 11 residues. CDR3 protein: CASSFGHGAFF. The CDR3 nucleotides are TGTGCCAGCAGCTTTGGGCACGGAGCTTTCTTT.

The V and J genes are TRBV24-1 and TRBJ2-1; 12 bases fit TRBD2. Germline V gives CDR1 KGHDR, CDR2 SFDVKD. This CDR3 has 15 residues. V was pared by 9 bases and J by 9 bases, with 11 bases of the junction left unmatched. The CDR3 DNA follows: TGTGCCACCGCAAAGCTAGCGGGAGGGCCGAGTGAGCAGTTCTTC. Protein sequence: CATAKLAGGPSEQFF.

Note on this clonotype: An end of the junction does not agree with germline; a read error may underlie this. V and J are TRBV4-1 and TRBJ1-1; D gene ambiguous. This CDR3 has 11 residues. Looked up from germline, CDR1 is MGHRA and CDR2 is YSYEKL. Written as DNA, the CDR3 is TGCGCCAGCAGCCAAGAACGGGGAGCTTTCTTC. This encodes CASSQERGAFF.

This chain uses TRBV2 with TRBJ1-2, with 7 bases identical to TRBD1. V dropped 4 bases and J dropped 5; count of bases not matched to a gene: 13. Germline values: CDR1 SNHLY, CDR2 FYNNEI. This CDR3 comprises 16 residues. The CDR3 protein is CASSAAGGKFRYGYTF. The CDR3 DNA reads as TGTGCCAGCAGTGCGGCAGGGGGTAAATTTCGGTATGGCTACACCTTC.

CDR3 in DNA: TGTGCCACCAGTGGGACTAGCGGGGGCACCGGGGAGCTGTTTTTT. Translating it yields CATSGTSGGTGELFF. The chain couples TRBV24-1 to TRBJ2-2; 13 bases align to TRBD2. The CDR3 length is 15 residues. Germline V gene sequence: CDR1 KGHDR, CDR2 SFDVKD. The trim removed 5 bases at V and 4 bases at J, leaving 0 bases unmatched.

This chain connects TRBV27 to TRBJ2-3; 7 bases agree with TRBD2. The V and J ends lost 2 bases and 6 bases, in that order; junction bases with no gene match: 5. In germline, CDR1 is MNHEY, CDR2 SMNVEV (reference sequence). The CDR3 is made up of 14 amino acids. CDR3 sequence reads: CASSLSLGGDTQYF. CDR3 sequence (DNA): TGTGCCAGCAGTTTAAGCCTGGGGGGGGATACGCAGTATTTT.